The clone carrying this T cell receptor beta chain showed up just a few times. Both 60 Vbeta primers and 13 Jbeta primers went into the PCR. This table comes from immunoSEQ multiplex PCR, and its TCRdb copy is limited to in-frame clones, with some not included. The sample holds approximately 200,000 clones, approximately 79% seen once. This entry comes from a study of cytomegalovirus exposure and HLA in healthy donors. Study in general: Earlier sequencing of 200 million or so T cells yielded approximately 120 million unique TCR beta sequences. Early released data had around 79 million unique TCRs, all coming from HLA-typed donors.

Germline-derived CDR1 and CDR2 are SGHKS and YYEKEE (reference sequence). The CDR3 is 15 residues long. The junction had 10 bases not matched to a gene; V was cut back by 4 bases and J by 10 bases. The sample consisted of PBMCs. This clonotype originated in a girl aged 5-17 years in good health and CMV-seropositive. This chain links TRBV5-5 with TRBJ2-3, with TRBD2 matching over 12 bases. The CDR3 reads CASSITSGGTPAQYF. In DNA, the CDR3 is TGTGCCAGCAGCATAACTAGCGGGGGGACCCCGGCGCAGTATTTT.